A selection of T cell receptor beta chains follows, all from one sample in a study of OX40 agonist ivuxolimab in advanced cancers. Using immunoSEQ multiplex PCR, the repertoire was profiled, and TCRdb retains in-frame clones only, with some absent. Of tens of thousands of clones in the sample, 85% to 95% were seen once. The sequences come from CD4+ or CD8+ T cells sorted from blood, collected in a trial of the OX40 agonist ivuxolimab. The receptors here all came from an adult with an advanced solid tumor such as melanoma, head and neck, liver or kidney cancer. Both conserved end residues are part of each CDR3. Fields, in order: J gene, D gene, clone size, V gene, CDR3 DNA, CDR3 protein. D genes are given only for firm matches. Some rows mark clone size as missing; the rest say once, few, many or name a class of expanded clone.

j_call: TRBJ2-7; d_call: .; clone_size: .; v_call: TRBV4-3; cdr3_nt: TGCGCCAGCAGCCAAGTTGGAGGGACCTACGAGCAGTACTTC; cdr3_aa: CASSQVGGTYEQYF
j_call: TRBJ2-7; d_call: TRBD2; clone_size: .; v_call: TRBV28; cdr3_nt: TGTGCCAGCAGTCGTAGCGGGAGCACTTCGTACGAGCAGTACTTC; cdr3_aa: CASSRSGSTSYEQYF
j_call: TRBJ2-2; d_call: TRBD2; clone_size: .; v_call: TRBV10-2; cdr3_nt: TGCGCCGCGGGCGGGAGGAGGTCGACCGGGGAGCTGTTTTTT; cdr3_aa: CAAGGRRSTGELFF
j_call: TRBJ2-5; d_call: TRBD2; clone_size: .; v_call: TRBV7-9; cdr3_nt: TGTGCCAGCAGCCCCTCTAGCGGACAAGAGACCCAGTACTTC; cdr3_aa: CASSPSSGQETQYF
j_call: TRBJ1-4; d_call: TRBD1; clone_size: .; v_call: TRBV7-8; cdr3_nt: TGTGCCAGCAGCTTGGAGCCGGGACAGACCGTTGGAACTAATGAAAAACTGTTTTTT; cdr3_aa: CASSLEPGQTVGTNEKLFF
j_call: TRBJ2-3; d_call: .; clone_size: few; v_call: TRBV2; cdr3_nt: TGTGCCAGCGGGGCAGGCTCTAGCACAGATACGCAGTATTTT; cdr3_aa: CASGAGSSTDTQYF
j_call: TRBJ1-4; d_call: TRBD1; clone_size: once; v_call: TRBV7-9; cdr3_nt: TGTGCCAGCAGCCCAAGGACAGGGATTGAAAAACTGTTTTTT; cdr3_aa: CASSPRTGIEKLFF
j_call: TRBJ2-3; d_call: TRBD2; clone_size: .; v_call: TRBV25-1; cdr3_nt: TGTGCCAGCAGTGGCGGGAGAGGGGTGGATACGCAGTATTTT; cdr3_aa: CASSGGRGVDTQYF
j_call: TRBJ2-6; d_call: .; clone_size: .; v_call: TRBV6-5; cdr3_nt: TGTGCCAGCAGTTACTCGACTAGCTCTGGGGCCAACGTCCTGACTTTC; cdr3_aa: CASSYSTSSGANVLTF
j_call: TRBJ1-2; d_call: TRBD1; clone_size: few; v_call: TRBV19; cdr3_nt: TGTGCCAGTAGCCCCGGACAGGCTATTTATGGCTACACCTTC; cdr3_aa: CASSPGQAIYGYTF
j_call: TRBJ1-1; d_call: TRBD1; clone_size: .; v_call: TRBV4-1; cdr3_nt: TGCGCCAGCAGCCCCGGACAGGGCGGCACTGAAGCTTTCTTT; cdr3_aa: CASSPGQGGTEAFF
j_call: TRBJ1-5; d_call: TRBD1; clone_size: .; v_call: TRBV2; cdr3_nt: TGTGCCAGCAGGCGGGACAGGAGTTATAGCAATCAGCCCCAGCATTTT; cdr3_aa: CASRRDRSYSNQPQHF
j_call: TRBJ1-5; d_call: .; clone_size: .; v_call: TRBV7-2; cdr3_nt: TGTGCCAGCAGCTTGGGCCGGATACAGTCGAGCAATCAGCCCCAGCATTTT; cdr3_aa: CASSLGRIQSSNQPQHF
j_call: TRBJ1-3; d_call: TRBD1; clone_size: .; v_call: TRBV27; cdr3_nt: TGTGCCAGCAGTTTACAGGGGGTCTCTGGAAACACCATATATTTT; cdr3_aa: CASSLQGVSGNTIYF
j_call: TRBJ2-7; d_call: TRBD1; clone_size: .; v_call: TRBV2; cdr3_nt: TGTGCCAGCAGTGGACAGGGGGCGGACTACGAGCAGTACTTC; cdr3_aa: CASSGQGADYEQYF
j_call: TRBJ2-3; d_call: TRBD2; clone_size: .; v_call: TRBV5-1; cdr3_nt: TGCGCCAGCAGCTCGGCGGGTACTAGCGGTCAAAGCACAGATACGCAGTATTTT; cdr3_aa: CASSSAGTSGQSTDTQYF
j_call: TRBJ2-2; d_call: .; clone_size: .; v_call: TRBV7-9; cdr3_nt: TGTGCCAGCAGCCCAAGGGAGGTCGGCACCGGGGAGCTGTTTTTT; cdr3_aa: CASSPREVGTGELFF
j_call: TRBJ1-1; d_call: TRBD1; clone_size: few; v_call: TRBV19; cdr3_nt: TGTGCCAGTAGCAATAGGACAGGGGGCCGGGTCACTGAAGCTTTCTTT; cdr3_aa: CASSNRTGGRVTEAFF
j_call: TRBJ1-3; d_call: .; clone_size: .; v_call: TRBV28; cdr3_nt: TGTGCCAGCAGTTCACAGGGAATTGGGTCTGGAAACACCATATATTTT; cdr3_aa: CASSSQGIGSGNTIYF
j_call: TRBJ2-7; d_call: .; clone_size: .; v_call: TRBV6-1; cdr3_nt: TGTGCCAGCACCACTCAAGGGGTCGAGCAGTACTTC; cdr3_aa: CASTTQGVEQYF
j_call: TRBJ2-2; d_call: .; clone_size: .; v_call: TRBV5-5; cdr3_nt: TGTGCCAGCAGCTTTGGGCAGGGACCCGGGGAGCTGTTTTTT; cdr3_aa: CASSFGQGPGELFF
j_call: TRBJ2-2; d_call: TRBD2; clone_size: .; v_call: TRBV6-5; cdr3_nt: TGTGCCAGCAGTTACTGGGGGGGGGACACCGGGGAGCTGTTTTTT; cdr3_aa: CASSYWGGDTGELFF
j_call: TRBJ2-5; d_call: TRBD2; clone_size: .; v_call: TRBV7-9; cdr3_nt: TGTGCCAGCAACTTACTAGCGGACGGCGAGACCCAGTACTTC; cdr3_aa: CASNLLADGETQYF
j_call: TRBJ2-6; d_call: .; clone_size: .; v_call: TRBV5-1; cdr3_nt: TGCGCCAGCAGCTTGGCTCGGACAGGAGGGCTCTCTGGGGCCAACGTCCTGACTTTC; cdr3_aa: CASSLARTGGLSGANVLTF
j_call: TRBJ2-3; d_call: .; clone_size: .; v_call: TRBV7-8; cdr3_nt: TGTGCCAGCGGAATGGGCGGGCTGGGGGGAGATACGCAGTATTTT; cdr3_aa: CASGMGGLGGDTQYF
j_call: TRBJ1-1; d_call: .; clone_size: few; v_call: TRBV10-3; cdr3_nt: TGTGCCATCAGTGGGGCGAACACTGAAGCTTTCTTT; cdr3_aa: CAISGANTEAFF
j_call: TRBJ1-2; d_call: .; clone_size: .; v_call: TRBV4-1; cdr3_nt: TGCGCCAGCAGCCAAAATCAGGGGAGCACTAGTTATGGCTACACCTTC; cdr3_aa: CASSQNQGSTSYGYTF
j_call: TRBJ2-3; d_call: TRBD1; clone_size: .; v_call: TRBV27; cdr3_nt: TGTGCCACCAAGAGGAGAGGGGGCGTAGATACGCAGTATTTT; cdr3_aa: CATKRRGGVDTQYF
j_call: TRBJ1-4; d_call: .; clone_size: .; v_call: TRBV21-1; cdr3_nt: TGTGCCAGCAGCAATCAGACAGGGAATGAAAAACTGTTTTTT; cdr3_aa: CASSNQTGNEKLFF
j_call: TRBJ1-4; d_call: .; clone_size: .; v_call: TRBV5-1; cdr3_nt: TGCGCCAGCAGCTTGGGGAGGTCCACTAATGAAAAACTGTTTTTT; cdr3_aa: CASSLGRSTNEKLFF
j_call: TRBJ1-1; d_call: .; clone_size: .; v_call: TRBV7-9; cdr3_nt: TGTGCCAGCAGCTTACGGGTAGACGGCACTGAAGCTTTCTTT; cdr3_aa: CASSLRVDGTEAFF
j_call: TRBJ2-2; d_call: TRBD2; clone_size: .; v_call: TRBV10-3; cdr3_nt: TGTGCCATCGAAGCGGGAGGGCCTTCCGGGGAGCTGTTTTTT; cdr3_aa: CAIEAGGPSGELFF
j_call: TRBJ1-1; d_call: .; clone_size: .; v_call: TRBV2; cdr3_nt: TGTGCCAGCAGTGGCCAGGGGAACACTGAAGCTTTCTTT; cdr3_aa: CASSGQGNTEAFF
j_call: TRBJ1-5; d_call: .; clone_size: .; v_call: TRBV6-6; cdr3_nt: TGTGCCAGCAGTTACCCGACCCAGCCCCAGCATTTT; cdr3_aa: CASSYPTQPQHF
j_call: TRBJ2-3; d_call: TRBD1; clone_size: .; v_call: TRBV7-8; cdr3_nt: TGTGCCAGCAGCTTAGATGGGACAGGGGGCTGGTATACGCAGTATTTT; cdr3_aa: CASSLDGTGGWYTQYF
j_call: TRBJ1-2; d_call: .; clone_size: once; v_call: TRBV2; cdr3_nt: TGTGCCAGCAGGGGGGGAGGTTATGGCTACACCTTC; cdr3_aa: CASRGGGYGYTF
j_call: TRBJ2-1; d_call: .; clone_size: .; v_call: TRBV9; cdr3_nt: TGTGCCAGCAGCGCCACTCTCCAGGGCGGCTCCTACAATGAGCAGTTCTTC; cdr3_aa: CASSATLQGGSYNEQFF
j_call: TRBJ2-2; d_call: .; clone_size: once; v_call: TRBV28; cdr3_nt: TGTGCCAGCACTGTGACAGGGAACACCGGGGAGCTGTTTTTT; cdr3_aa: CASTVTGNTGELFF
j_call: TRBJ2-7; d_call: TRBD1; clone_size: .; v_call: TRBV27; cdr3_nt: TGTGCCAGCAGTAGGCAGGGGGCTTACGAGCAGTACTTC; cdr3_aa: CASSRQGAYEQYF
j_call: TRBJ1-5; d_call: .; clone_size: .; v_call: TRBV19; cdr3_nt: TGTGCCAGTAGTCTCAGAAATCAGCCCCAGCATTTT; cdr3_aa: CASSLRNQPQHF
j_call: TRBJ2-1; d_call: TRBD2; clone_size: .; v_call: TRBV7-2; cdr3_nt: TGTGCCAGCAGCTTCTCCTCGGCGGGAGGGCTCGAGGAGCAGTTCTTC; cdr3_aa: CASSFSSAGGLEEQFF
j_call: TRBJ1-2; d_call: TRBD1; clone_size: .; v_call: TRBV2; cdr3_nt: TGTGCCAGCAGCGAAGCTAGGGGACAGTCCTATGGCTACACCTTC; cdr3_aa: CASSEARGQSYGYTF
j_call: TRBJ1-5; d_call: .; clone_size: .; v_call: TRBV6-1; cdr3_nt: TGTGCCAGCAGCCGCTCAGGGAATCAGCCCCAGCATTTT; cdr3_aa: CASSRSGNQPQHF
j_call: TRBJ2-7; d_call: .; clone_size: once; v_call: TRBV5-8; cdr3_nt: TGTGCCAGCAGCTTCAGCACCTACGAGCAGTACTTC; cdr3_aa: CASSFSTYEQYF
j_call: TRBJ2-7; d_call: .; clone_size: .; v_call: TRBV18; cdr3_nt: TGTGCCAGCTCACCACCGGCTCAGGGATTTGGCGAGCAGTACTTC; cdr3_aa: CASSPPAQGFGEQYF
j_call: TRBJ2-7; d_call: .; clone_size: .; v_call: TRBV5-6; cdr3_nt: TGTGCCAGCAGCTTGCCATCAGGGAGGGGGCTCTACGAGCAGTACTTC; cdr3_aa: CASSLPSGRGLYEQYF
j_call: TRBJ2-7; d_call: TRBD1; clone_size: .; v_call: TRBV6-5; cdr3_nt: TGTGCCACCGAGGGGGCAGGGGGCTACGAGCAGTACTTC; cdr3_aa: CATEGAGGYEQYF